The table lists the clone carrying this T cell receptor (beta chain) with many counts. These data originate in a study of molecular identifiers for immune sequencing clone quantification. Each CDR3 protein gets one entry after TCRdb re-called the PCR reads with MiXCR. The profile covers about 640,000 distinct CDR3 sequences, with just under 20% appearing a single time and roughly 0.9% taken by the ten largest. Using a CD8+CD4-CCR7+CD45RA+ phenotype, naive CD8 T cells were sorted. Per germline, CDR1 SGHVS and CDR2 FNYEAQ. CDR3 length: 15 residues. V shed 5 bases and J 6 bases; nucleotides not matched to a gene: 9.

The sequencing input was naive CD8+ T cells from blood, with Jurkat cell RNA spiked in. Documented subset: FACS-sorted CD8+CD4-CCR7+CD45RA+ naive T cells. The sequence came from a human donor in good health. Some libraries in this study had Jurkat cell RNA spiked in. The rearrangement uses TRBV7-6 and TRBJ2-1, with 8 nucleotides matching TRBD2. In nucleotides, the CDR3 is TGTGCCAGCAGCATAAGGACTAGCTGGGGCAATGAGCAGTTCTTC. Protein: CASSIRTSWGNEQFF. Full variable domain (outside the CDR3, taken from reference TRBV7-6 and TRBJ2-1): GAGVSQSPRYKVTKRGQDVALRCDPISGHVSLYWYRQALGQGPEFLTYFNYEAQQDKSGLPNDRFSAERPEGSISTLTIQRTEQRDSAMYRCASSIRTSWGNEQFFGPGTRLTVL.